The source of this T cell receptor beta chain is a study of shared clonotypes between healthy human individuals. Sequencing used immunoSEQ multiplex PCR; TCRdb keeps in-frame clones, though not all of them. The sample holds about 320,000 clones; roughly 84% are singletons and the top ten take 15% to 20%. This CDR3 comprises 16 residues. Germline CDR1 is LGHNA and CDR2 is YSLEER. Trimming shortened V by 1 base and J by 5 bases, and 18 bases separated the two germline ends. V is TRBV4-3 and J is TRBJ2-7, with D hard to call. This TCR was sampled from a man aged 18 to 29 in good health. The sequencing input was memory CD8+ T cells sorted from blood. The subset: CD45RO+ cells pooled with CCR7-negative TemRA cells. The CDR3 DNA follows: TGCGCCAGCAGCCAAGGCTGGAGCCTGGTGGTTGACGAGCAGTACTTC. Translation gives CASSQGWSLVVDEQYF.